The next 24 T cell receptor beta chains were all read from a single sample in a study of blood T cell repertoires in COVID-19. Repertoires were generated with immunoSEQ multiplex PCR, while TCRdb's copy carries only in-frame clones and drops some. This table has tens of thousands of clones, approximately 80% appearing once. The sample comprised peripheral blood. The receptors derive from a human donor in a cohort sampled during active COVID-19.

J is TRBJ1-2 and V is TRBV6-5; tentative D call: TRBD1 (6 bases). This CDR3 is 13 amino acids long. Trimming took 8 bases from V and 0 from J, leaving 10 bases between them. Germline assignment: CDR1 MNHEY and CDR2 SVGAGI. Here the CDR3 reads CASRDTANYGYTF. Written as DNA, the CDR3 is TGTGCCAGCCGGGACACCGCTAACTATGGCTACACCTTC.

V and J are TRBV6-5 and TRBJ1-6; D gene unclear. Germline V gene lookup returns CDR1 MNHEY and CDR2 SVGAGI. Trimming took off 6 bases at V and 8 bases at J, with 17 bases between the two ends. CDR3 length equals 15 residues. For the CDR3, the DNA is TGTGCCAGCAGCCCCTCCCGGGATAGAGATTCACCCCTCCACTTT. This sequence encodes CASSPSRDRDSPLHF.

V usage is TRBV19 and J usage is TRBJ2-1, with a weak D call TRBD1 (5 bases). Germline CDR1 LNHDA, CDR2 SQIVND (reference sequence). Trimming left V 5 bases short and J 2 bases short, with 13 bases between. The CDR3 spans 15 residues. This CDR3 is CASSPYQGPYNEQFF. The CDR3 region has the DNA TGTGCCAGTAGTCCATACCAGGGCCCCTACAATGAGCAGTTCTTC.

The CDR3 DNA reads as TGTGCCAGCAGCTCCGGGAAAAACATTCAGTACTTC. Translating gives CASSSGKNIQYF. V and J are TRBV6-5 and TRBJ2-4, with D unclear. V was trimmed by 6 bases and J by 4 bases, leaving 7 bases between them. This CDR3 region has 12 residues. Germline-derived CDR1 and CDR2 are MNHEY and SVGAGI.

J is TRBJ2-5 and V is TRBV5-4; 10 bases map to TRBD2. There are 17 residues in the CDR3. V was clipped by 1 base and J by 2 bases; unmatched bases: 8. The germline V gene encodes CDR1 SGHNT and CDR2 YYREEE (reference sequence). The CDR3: CASSLRAGGRRQETQYF. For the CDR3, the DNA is TGTGCCAGCAGCTTGAGAGCGGGGGGGCGTCGGCAAGAGACCCAGTACTTC.

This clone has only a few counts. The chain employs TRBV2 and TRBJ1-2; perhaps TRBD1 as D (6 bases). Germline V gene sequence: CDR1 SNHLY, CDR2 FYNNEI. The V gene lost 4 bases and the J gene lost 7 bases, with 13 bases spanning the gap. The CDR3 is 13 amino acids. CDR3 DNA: TGTGCCAGCAGTGGAGGGGGTTCGCGTGGCTACACCTTC. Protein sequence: CASSGGGSRGYTF.

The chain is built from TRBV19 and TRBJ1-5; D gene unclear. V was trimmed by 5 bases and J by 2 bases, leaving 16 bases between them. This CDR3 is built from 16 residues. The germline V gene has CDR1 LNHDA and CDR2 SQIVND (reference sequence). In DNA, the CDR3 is TGTGCCAGTAGTCTTGGCAGCGGTACAGGCAATCAGCCCCAGCATTTT. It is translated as CASSLGSGTGNQPQHF.

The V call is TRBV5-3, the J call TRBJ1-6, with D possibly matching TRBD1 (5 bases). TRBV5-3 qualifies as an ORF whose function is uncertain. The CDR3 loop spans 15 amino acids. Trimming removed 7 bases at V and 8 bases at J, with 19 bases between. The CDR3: CARGLTGHTHSPLHF. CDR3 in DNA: TGTGCCAGAGGCCTGACCGGACACACTCATTCACCCCTCCACTTT.

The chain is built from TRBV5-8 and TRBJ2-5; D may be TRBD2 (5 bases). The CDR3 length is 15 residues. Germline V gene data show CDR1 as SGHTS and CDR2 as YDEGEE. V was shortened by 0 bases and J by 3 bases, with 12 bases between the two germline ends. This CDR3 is CASSLVHVGEETQYF. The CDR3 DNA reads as TGTGCCAGCAGCTTGGTACACGTGGGAGAAGAGACCCAGTACTTC.

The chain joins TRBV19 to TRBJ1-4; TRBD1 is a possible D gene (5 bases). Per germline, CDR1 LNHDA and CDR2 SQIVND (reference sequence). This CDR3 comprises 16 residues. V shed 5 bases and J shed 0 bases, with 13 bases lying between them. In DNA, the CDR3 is TGTGCCAGTAGTCCCGGCAGGGTACCAACTAATGAAAAACTGTTTTTT. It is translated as CASSPGRVPTNEKLFF.

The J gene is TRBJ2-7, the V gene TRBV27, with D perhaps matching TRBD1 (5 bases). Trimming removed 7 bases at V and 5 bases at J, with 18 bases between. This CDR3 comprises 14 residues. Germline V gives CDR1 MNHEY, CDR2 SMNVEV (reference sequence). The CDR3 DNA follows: TGTGCCAGCACCCAGGGTGGATCGTGGAACGAGCAGTACTTC. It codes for CASTQGGSWNEQYF.

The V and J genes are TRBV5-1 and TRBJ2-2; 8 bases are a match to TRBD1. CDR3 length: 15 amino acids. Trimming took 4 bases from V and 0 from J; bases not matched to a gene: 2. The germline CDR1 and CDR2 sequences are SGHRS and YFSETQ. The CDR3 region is CASSADRANTGELFF. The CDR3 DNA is TGCGCCAGCAGCGCGGACAGGGCGAACACCGGGGAGCTGTTTTTT.

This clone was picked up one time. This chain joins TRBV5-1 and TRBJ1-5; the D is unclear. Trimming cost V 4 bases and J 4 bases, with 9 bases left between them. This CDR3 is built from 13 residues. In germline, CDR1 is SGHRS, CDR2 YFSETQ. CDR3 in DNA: TGCGCCAGCAGCGCGGAGGGTAATCAGCCCCAGCATTTT. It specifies CASSAEGNQPQHF.

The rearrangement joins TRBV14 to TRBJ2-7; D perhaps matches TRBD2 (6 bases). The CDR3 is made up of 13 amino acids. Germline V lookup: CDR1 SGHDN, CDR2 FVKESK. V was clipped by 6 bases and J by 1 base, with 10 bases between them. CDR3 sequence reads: CASSSRESYEQYF. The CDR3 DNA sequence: TGTGCCAGCAGTTCGCGGGAATCCTACGAGCAGTACTTC.

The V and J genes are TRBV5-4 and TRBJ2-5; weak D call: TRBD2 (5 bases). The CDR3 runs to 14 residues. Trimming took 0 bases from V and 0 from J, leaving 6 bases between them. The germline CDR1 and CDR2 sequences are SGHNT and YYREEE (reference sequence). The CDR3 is CASSLVRDQETQYF. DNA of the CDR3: TGTGCCAGCAGCTTGGTGCGGGACCAAGAGACCCAGTACTTC.

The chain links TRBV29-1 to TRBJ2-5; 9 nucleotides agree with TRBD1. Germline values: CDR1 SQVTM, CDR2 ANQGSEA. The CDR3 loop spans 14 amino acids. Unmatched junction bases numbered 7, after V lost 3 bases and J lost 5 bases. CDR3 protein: CSVDLQGARETQYF. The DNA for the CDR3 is TGCAGCGTTGATTTACAGGGGGCAAGGGAGACCCAGTACTTC.

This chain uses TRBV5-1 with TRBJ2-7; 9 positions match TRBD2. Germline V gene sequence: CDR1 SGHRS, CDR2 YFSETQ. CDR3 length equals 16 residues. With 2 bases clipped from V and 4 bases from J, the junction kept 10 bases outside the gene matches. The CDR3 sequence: CASSLLAGVGEYEQYF. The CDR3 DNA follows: TGCGCCAGCAGCTTATTAGCGGGAGTGGGGGAGTACGAGCAGTACTTC.

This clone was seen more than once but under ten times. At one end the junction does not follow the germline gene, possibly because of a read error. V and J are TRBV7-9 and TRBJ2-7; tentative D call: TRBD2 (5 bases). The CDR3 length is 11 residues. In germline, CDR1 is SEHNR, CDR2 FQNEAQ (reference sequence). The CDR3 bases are TGTGCCAGCAGCCCTGGACCGGGGATGCACTTC. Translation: CASSPGPGMHF.

The CDR3 sequence: CASSGTGLANSEFGEKLFF. CDR3 DNA: TGTGCCAGCTCCGGGACAGGGCTGGCTAATTCCGAGTTTGGTGAAAAACTGTTTTTT. The V and J genes are TRBV18 and TRBJ1-4; 9 bases are a match to TRBD1. The germline V gene encodes CDR1 KGHSH and CDR2 LQKENI. There are 19 residues in the CDR3. The V gene end was trimmed by 6 bases and the J gene end by 7 bases; junction bases not matched to a gene: 21.

The CDR3 DNA is TGCGCCAGCCCCCAAGGGGACAGGGAGAACACTGAAGCTTTCTTT. It is translated as CASPQGDRENTEAFF. The chain uses TRBV10-1 and TRBJ1-1, with 9 bases fitting TRBD1. Germline assignment: CDR1 WNHNN and CDR2 SYGVQD (reference sequence). V lost 8 bases to trimming and J lost 1 base; unmatched junction nucleotides: 8. The length of the CDR3 is 15 residues.

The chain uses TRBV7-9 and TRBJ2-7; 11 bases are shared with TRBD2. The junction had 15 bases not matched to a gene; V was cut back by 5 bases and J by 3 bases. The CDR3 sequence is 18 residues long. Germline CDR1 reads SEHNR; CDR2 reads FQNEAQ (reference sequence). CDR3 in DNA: TGTGCCAGCAGCCCCAGCCAATTTACTAGCGGGAGCTTCTACGAGCAGTACTTC. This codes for CASSPSQFTSGSFYEQYF.

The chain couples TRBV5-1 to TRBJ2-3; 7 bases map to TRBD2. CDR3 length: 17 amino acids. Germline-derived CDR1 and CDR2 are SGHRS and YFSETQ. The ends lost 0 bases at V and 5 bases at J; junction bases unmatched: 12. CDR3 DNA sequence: TGCGCCAGCAGCTTGGTAGGCGGGAGCATGTCAATAGATACGCAGTATTTT. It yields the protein CASSLVGGSMSIDTQYF.

The CDR3 region is CSVDGDAKSDTQYF. The CDR3 nucleotides are TGCAGCGTTGACGGAGATGCGAAGTCTGATACGCAGTATTTT. This chain uses TRBV29-1 with TRBJ2-3; no reliable D call. The V and J ends lost 3 bases and 6 bases respectively, with 16 bases between them. CDR3 length: 14 amino acids. Germline V gene lookup returns CDR1 SQVTM and CDR2 ANQGSEA.

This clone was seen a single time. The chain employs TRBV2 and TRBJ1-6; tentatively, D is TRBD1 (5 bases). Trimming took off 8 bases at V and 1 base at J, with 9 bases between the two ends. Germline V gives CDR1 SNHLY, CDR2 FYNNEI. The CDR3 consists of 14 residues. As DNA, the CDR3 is TGTGCCAGCGGAGGGACTTCCTATAATTCACCCCTCCACTTT. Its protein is CASGGTSYNSPLHF.